The 24 T cell receptor beta chains below come from one sample, sequenced in a study of blood T cell repertoires in COVID-19. This table comes from immunoSEQ multiplex PCR, and its TCRdb copy is limited to in-frame clones, with some not included. The sample lists some 520,000 clones, 75% to 90% occurring once. The specimen sequenced was peripheral blood. The receptors come from a man younger than 30 with COVID-19, enrolled during active disease.

V and J are TRBV5-1 and TRBJ2-1; TRBD1 matches 7 bases. J was trimmed by 2 bases and V by 0 bases; bases with no gene match: 2. The CDR3 has 15 residues. Germline CDR1 and CDR2: SGHRS and YFSETQ. CDR3 nucleotide sequence: TGCGCCAGCAGCTTGGAAGGGACAGCCTACAATGAGCAGTTCTTC. Protein sequence: CASSLEGTAYNEQFF.

The chain carries TRBV18 and TRBJ2-3; the D gene is possibly TRBD2 (7 bases). Germline-derived CDR1 and CDR2 are KGHSH and LQKENI. The CDR3 runs 17 residues. V was cut by 3 bases and J by 2 bases, with 18 bases left in between. CDR3 DNA sequence: TGTGCCAGCTCACCGTTGGCGGGGGCACCTAACACAGATACGCAGTATTTT. Protein product: CASSPLAGAPNTDTQYF. The variable domain in full, with the rest retrieved from reference TRBV18 and TRBJ2-3, is NAGVMQNPRHLVRRRGQEARLRCSPMKGHSHVYWYRQLPEEGLKFMVYLQKENIIDESGMPKERFSAEFPKEGPSILRIQQVVRGDSAAYFCASSPLAGAPNTDTQYFGPGTRLTVL.

The rearrangement uses TRBV6-5 and TRBJ1-6, with 10 bases lining up with TRBD1. This CDR3 has 15 residues. V shed 6 bases, J shed 9 bases, and the junction held 8 bases outside the gene matches. The germline gives CDR1 MNHEY, CDR2 SVGAGI. The chain's CDR3 is CASSLRDRGSSPLHF. CDR3 bases: TGTGCCAGCAGCCTCCGGGACAGGGGATCTTCACCCCTCCACTTT.

The chain couples TRBV5-8 to TRBJ1-5; D call uncertain. Germline-derived CDR1 and CDR2 are SGHTS and YDEGEE. Trimming shortened V by 2 bases and J by 3 bases, and 6 bases separated the two germline ends. The CDR3 runs 13 residues. As DNA, the CDR3 is TGTGCCAGCAGCTTCGGGGACAATCAGCCCCAGCATTTT. Its translation is CASSFGDNQPQHF.

The rearrangement joins TRBV5-1 to TRBJ2-7; TRBD2 might be the D (6 bases). CDR3 size: 16 residues. Per the germline V gene, CDR1 is SGHRS and CDR2 is YFSETQ. Trimming took off 0 bases at V and 2 bases at J, with 15 bases between the two ends. As DNA, the CDR3 is TGCGCCAGCAGCTTGGGGTATGCGGGACCCCCCTACGAGCAGTACTTC. Encoded protein: CASSLGYAGPPYEQYF.

J is TRBJ1-5 and V is TRBV7-6, with D maybe TRBD1 (5 bases). Trimming took 2 bases from V and 3 from J, leaving 8 bases between them. The germline V gene has CDR1 SGHVS and CDR2 FNYEAQ. CDR3 length: 14 amino acids. CDR3 protein: CASSLSGNNQPQHF. The CDR3 region has the DNA TGTGCCAGCAGCTTATCAGGGAACAATCAGCCCCAGCATTTT.

The chain has TRBV5-6 and TRBJ1-1; D gene unclear. V was trimmed by 4 bases and J by 5 bases, leaving 15 bases between them. The CDR3 is 14 amino acids. From germline, CDR1 is SGHDT and CDR2 YYEEEE. The CDR3: CASSPGLASTEAFF. CDR3 sequence (DNA): TGTGCCAGCAGCCCCGGACTGGCTTCGACTGAAGCTTTCTTT.

Turning to this clone: Other nucleotide sequences in the sample specify the same CDR3. The chain couples TRBV21-1 to TRBJ1-6; whether TRBD1, the table's D call, matches the DNA was not checked. TRBV21-1 is noted as a pseudogene. The CDR3 loop spans 16 amino acids. The CDR3 DNA reads as TGTGCCAGCAGCAACGGCCTATCAGGTTCCGCCTCGCCCCTCCACTTT. It codes for CASSNGLSGSASPLHF.

This clone was counted once. V and J are TRBV10-2 and TRBJ2-1, with D perhaps TRBD2 (5 bases). Per the germline V gene, CDR1 is WSHSY and CDR2 is SAAADI. This CDR3 is 14 amino acids long. Trimming pared 6 bases from V and 4 bases from J, leaving 13 bases between. In DNA form, the CDR3 reads TGCGCCAGCAGCCCCGGACTGAGTTACAATGAGCAGTTCTTC. Its protein product is CASSPGLSYNEQFF.

This clone was picked up a small number of times. The rearrangement uses TRBV10-2 and TRBJ2-7; 7 bases match TRBD2. The CDR3 spans 15 residues. Germline V lookup: CDR1 WSHSY, CDR2 SAAADI. J lost 0 bases, V lost 8 bases, and 10 bases had no gene match. The CDR3 loop reads CASATGGISSYEQYF. CDR3 bases: TGCGCCAGCGCAACGGGGGGAATTAGCTCCTACGAGCAGTACTTC.

The J gene is TRBJ1-5, the V gene TRBV19; D is possibly TRBD1 (6 bases). Germline V CDR1 and CDR2: LNHDA, SQIVND (reference sequence). The V and J ends lost 6 bases and 0 bases respectively, with 12 bases between them. CDR3 length: 15 amino acids. The CDR3 region is CASSTTGFSNQPQHF. The CDR3 region has the DNA TGTGCCAGTAGCACCACAGGGTTTAGCAATCAGCCCCAGCATTTT. The entire variable domain, with the rest obtained from reference TRBV19 and TRBJ1-5, is as follows: DGGITQSPKYLFRKEGQNVTLSCEQNLNHDAMYWYRQDPGQGLRLIYYSQIVNDFQKGDIAEGYSVSREKKESFPLTVTSAQKNPTAFYLCASSTTGFSNQPQHFGDGTRLSIL.

V gene TRBV18 combines with J gene TRBJ1-1, with 9 bases aligning to TRBD1. The CDR3 is 15 amino acids. V gave up 4 bases and J gave up 6 bases; unmatched junction bases: 9. Germline CDR1 KGHSH, CDR2 LQKENI. CDR3 sequence reads: CASSRATGTGSEAFF. In nucleotides, the CDR3 is TGTGCCAGCTCACGAGCGACCGGGACAGGGTCTGAAGCTTTCTTT.

The chain is built from TRBV7-8 and TRBJ2-1; a weak D match, TRBD2 (7 bases). The CDR3 sequence is 16 residues long. Trimming shortened V by 5 bases and J by 0 bases, and 14 bases separated the two germline ends. The V gene's germline CDR1 is SGHVS and CDR2 FQNEAQ. Written as DNA, the CDR3 is TGTGCCAGCAGCAGACGGGGGGCGAGCTCCTACAATGAGCAGTTCTTC. Amino acids: CASSRRGASSYNEQFF. Drawing the rest from reference TRBV7-8 and TRBJ2-1, the complete variable domain is GAGVSQSPRYKVAKRGQDVALRCDPISGHVSLFWYQQALGQGPEFLTYFQNEAQLDKSGLPSDRFFAERPEGSVSTLKIQRTQQEDSAVYLCASSRRGASSYNEQFFGPGTRLTVL.

The V and J genes are TRBV24-1 and TRBJ2-7, with 9 bases identical to TRBD2. The CDR3 is 13 residues long. The V gene end was trimmed by 5 bases and the J gene end by 5 bases; junction bases not matched to a gene: 3. Germline V gives CDR1 KGHDR, CDR2 SFDVKD. CDR3 region: CATSALAGDEQYF. DNA of the CDR3: TGTGCCACCAGTGCACTAGCGGGCGACGAGCAGTACTTC.

The CDR3 reads CASSPKGTGSFLMRWGYTF. The CDR3 DNA is TGTGCCAGCAGTCCCAAAGGGACAGGTTCTTTTTTAATGCGCTGGGGCTACACCTTC. J is TRBJ1-2 and V is TRBV27; 8 bases are shared with TRBD1. Germline CDR1 MNHEY, CDR2 SMNVEV (reference sequence). This CDR3 has 19 residues. J gave up 8 bases and V 5 bases, and 25 bases lay outside the gene matches.

V is TRBV7-2 and J is TRBJ2-1; 12 bases agree with TRBD1. The CDR3 loop spans 15 amino acids. The V segment lost 5 bases and the J segment 8 bases; nucleotides outside the gene matches: 7. Germline V gene sequence: CDR1 SGHTA, CDR2 FQGNSA. In DNA, the CDR3 is TGTGCCAGCAGCCGCGAGGGACAGGGGGCTGATGAGCAGTTCTTC. It codes for CASSREGQGADEQFF.

The chain couples TRBV10-2 to TRBJ2-5; D remains unclear. V lost 6 bases, J lost 1 base, and 9 bases lay in between. CDR3 size: 13 residues. Looked up from germline, CDR1 is WSHSY and CDR2 is SAAADI. CDR3 amino acids: CASRPHIQETQYF. Here the CDR3 DNA reads TGCGCCAGCAGGCCACATATCCAAGAGACCCAGTACTTC.

This chain links TRBV25-1 with TRBJ1-1; no reliable D call. Germline values: CDR1 MGHDK, CDR2 SYGVNS. V shed 3 bases and J shed 1 base, with 15 bases lying between them. This CDR3 is 16 amino acids long. The CDR3 DNA sequence: TGTGCCAGCAGTGAGCCGGCGGGAAGGGCGAACACTGAAGCTTTCTTT. Translating it yields CASSEPAGRANTEAFF.

As to this clone: Additional DNA sequences in this sample encode the identical CDR3. The chain couples TRBV18 to TRBJ2-3; 12 bases map to TRBD1. The V and J ends lost 2 bases and 1 base, in that order; junction bases with no gene match: 1. This CDR3 has 16 amino acids. CDR1 and CDR2 (germline): KGHSH, LQKENI. The CDR3 protein is CASSPGTGGGTDTQYF. In DNA form, the CDR3 reads TGTGCCAGCTCACCAGGGACAGGGGGCGGCACAGATACGCAGTATTTT. The full variable domain, rest sourced from reference TRBV18 and TRBJ2-3, is NAGVMQNPRHLVRRRGQEARLRCSPMKGHSHVYWYRQLPEEGLKFMVYLQKENIIDESGMPKERFSAEFPKEGPSILRIQQVVRGDSAAYFCASSPGTGGGTDTQYFGPGTRLTVL.

This chain joins TRBV18 and TRBJ1-1; 10 bases map to TRBD1. Germline values: CDR1 KGHSH, CDR2 LQKENI. CDR3 length: 15 amino acids. V gave up 6 bases and J gave up 7 bases; unmatched junction bases: 11. CDR3 protein: CASSTPGQGLNEAFF. The CDR3 nucleotides read TGTGCCAGCTCGACGCCGGGACAGGGGTTGAATGAAGCTTTCTTT.

The V and J genes are TRBV11-3 and TRBJ1-1; tentative D call: TRBD1 (5 bases). The CDR3 extends over 16 amino acids. The germline V gene encodes CDR1 SGHNT and CDR2 YENEEA. V was cut by 1 base and J by 6 bases, with 18 bases left in between. This CDR3 is CASSLVTGLSSSEAFF. CDR3 bases: TGTGCCAGCAGCTTAGTAACGGGACTCTCGAGTTCTGAAGCTTTCTTT.

V gene TRBV10-3 combines with J gene TRBJ2-5; TRBD1 matches at 7 bases. Per germline, CDR1 ENHRY and CDR2 SYGVKD. The CDR3 extends over 14 amino acids. With V trimmed by 6 bases and J by 7 bases, 11 bases remained unmatched. The CDR3, as DNA: TGTGCCATCAGCTCTGACAGGGACCTTCTGACCCAGTACTTC. It is translated as CAISSDRDLLTQYF.

V usage is TRBV6-5 and J usage is TRBJ2-7, with TRBD1 matching 8 bases. The CDR3 is 14 residues long. In germline, CDR1 is MNHEY, CDR2 SVGAGI. The junction had 4 bases not matched to a gene; V was cut back by 2 bases and J by 4 bases. CDR3 sequence reads: CASSYSYRGYEQYF. The CDR3 bases are TGTGCCAGCAGTTACAGTTACAGGGGGTACGAGCAGTACTTC.

This chain connects TRBV7-3 to TRBJ2-1, with 7 nucleotides matching TRBD2. This CDR3 region has 16 residues. Germline-derived CDR1 and CDR2 are SGHTA and FQGTGA. V lost 0 bases and J lost 3; bases outside the gene matches: 5. The CDR3 protein is CASSLTPTSSYNEQFF. CDR3 sequence (DNA): TGTGCCAGCAGCTTAACACCGACTAGCAGCTACAATGAGCAGTTCTTC.